This section outlines one T cell receptor beta chain sequence together with its context. The antigen remains unidentified. The CDR3 is 16 residues long. Between the trimmed V and J ends, which lost 4 bases and 0 bases, there was a span of 15 bases. Germline CDR1 reads SGHNT; CDR2 reads YYREEE (reference sequence). The entry originates in a study of neoadjuvant anti-PD-1 for oral cavity cancer. Background on the study: Patients mostly received three to four biweekly nivolumab doses at 3 mg/kg before surgery. Non-progressing patients received a fourth nivolumab dose near day 43, then surgery on days 50-56. The study's findings and limits: Treg/Th17 ratio rose with pretreatment blood and fell with post-treatment tumor TCRbeta clonality.

Most PBMC samples had approximately 500 ng input DNA in six replicates. The method was immunoSEQ multiplex PCR; TCRdb's version includes in-frame clones alone and lacks a portion of them. The sample yields approximately 74,000 clones, about four fifths seen once. Sample: PBMCs, taken before nivolumab (anti-PD-1) treatment. The chain uses TRBV5-4 and TRBJ2-3, with a possible D match to TRBD2 (5 bases). This TCR was recovered from a person between 40 and 85 years old with oral cavity squamous cell carcinoma. The CDR3 spells CASSPARERSTDTQYF. The DNA of the CDR3 is TGTGCCAGCAGCCCGGCGCGAGAGCGGAGCACAGATACGCAGTATTTT.